The present TCR beta chain was sequenced within a study of vaccination effects on CD4 cells after COVID-19. Study-level background: Participants were vaccinated with two doses of either the BNT162b2 or mRNA-1273 vaccine.

Points on this clone: The target antigen is unknown.

CDR3 length equals 16 residues. Germline values: CDR1 MGHRA, CDR2 YSYEKL. Deletions cut 0 bases from V and 3 bases from J, with 13 bases between. TCRdb's table, derived via immunoSEQ multiplex PCR, lists solely in-frame clones and lacks some. The data show some 20,000 clones, approximately 70% seen once. Viral peptide pool expansion of antigen-specific CD4+ T cells preceded sequencing in the ViraFEST assay. Researchers isolated CD4+ T cells once about 11 days of culture had elapsed. The vaccine recipients had no prior SARS-CoV-2 infection, with negative nucleocapsid antibodies. Days 3 and 7 saw half the medium replaced with IL-2 medium.

The receptor's source is a human donor who received a COVID-19 vaccine. The source was CD4+ T cells from PBMCs cultured with HCoV-229E spike peptides, collected before COVID-19 vaccination. This chain uses TRBV4-1 with TRBJ2-3, with D perhaps TRBD1 (5 bases). CDR3 nucleotide sequence: TGCGCCAGCAGCCAAGAGCGGACAACGGGTACAGATACGCAGTATTTT. This encodes CASSQERTTGTDTQYF.